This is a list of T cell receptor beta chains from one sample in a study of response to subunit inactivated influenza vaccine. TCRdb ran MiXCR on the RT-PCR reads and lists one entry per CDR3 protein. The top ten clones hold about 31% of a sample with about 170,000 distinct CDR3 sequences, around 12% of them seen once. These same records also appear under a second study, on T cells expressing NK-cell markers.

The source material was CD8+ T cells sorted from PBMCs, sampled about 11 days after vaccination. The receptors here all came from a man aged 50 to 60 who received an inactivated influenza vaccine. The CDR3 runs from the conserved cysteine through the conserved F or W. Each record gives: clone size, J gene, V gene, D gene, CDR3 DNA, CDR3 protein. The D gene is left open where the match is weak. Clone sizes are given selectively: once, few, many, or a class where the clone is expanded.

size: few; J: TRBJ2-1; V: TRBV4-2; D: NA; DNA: TGTGCCAGCAGCCAAGATCCTGGGCCTTCCAATGAGCAGTTCTTC; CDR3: CASSQDPGPSNEQFF
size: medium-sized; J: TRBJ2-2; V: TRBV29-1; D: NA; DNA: TGCAGCGCTACGACTGGTTCCACCGGGGAGCTGTTTTTT; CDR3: CSATTGSTGELFF
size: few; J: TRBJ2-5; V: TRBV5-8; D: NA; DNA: TGTGCCAGCAGCTTGGACAGGACCTTACAAGAGACCCAGTACTTC; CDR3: CASSLDRTLQETQYF
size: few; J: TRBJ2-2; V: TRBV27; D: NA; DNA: TGTGCCAGCAGTTTATATGCCGGGCAGCCCACCGGGGAGCTGTTTTTT; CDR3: CASSLYAGQPTGELFF
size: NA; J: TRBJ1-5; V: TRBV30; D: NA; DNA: TGTGCCTGGAGCCTTGACCGCAATCAGCCCCAGCATTTT; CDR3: CAWSLDRNQPQHF
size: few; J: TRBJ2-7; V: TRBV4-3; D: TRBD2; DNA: TGCGCCAGCAGCCATGAACTAGCGGGAACCTACGAGCAGTACTTC; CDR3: CASSHELAGTYEQYF
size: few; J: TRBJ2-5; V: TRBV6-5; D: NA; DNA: TGTGCCAGCAGAAAAGAAGAGACCCAGTACTTC; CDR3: CASRKEETQYF
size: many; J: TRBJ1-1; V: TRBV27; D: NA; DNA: TGTGCCAGCAGTCCTAACCCCCGGGGAAAAGCTTTCTTT; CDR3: CASSPNPRGKAFF
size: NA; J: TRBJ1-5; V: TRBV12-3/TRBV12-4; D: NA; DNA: TGTGCCAGCAGTTTAAGGCAGGGCTACCAGCCCCAGCATTTT; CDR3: CASSLRQGYQPQHF
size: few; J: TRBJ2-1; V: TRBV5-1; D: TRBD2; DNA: TGCGCCAGCAGCCATACTAGCGGGCCTAACAATGAGCAGTTCTTC; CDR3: CASSHTSGPNNEQFF
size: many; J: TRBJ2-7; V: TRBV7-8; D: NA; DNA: TGTGCCAGCAGCTTAGACAGGGTGTACGAGCAGTACTTC; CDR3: CASSLDRVYEQYF
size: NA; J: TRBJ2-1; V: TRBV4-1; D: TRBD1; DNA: TGCGCCAGCAGGGACAGGGGAGTCTATGAGCAGTTCTTC; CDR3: CASRDRGVYEQFF
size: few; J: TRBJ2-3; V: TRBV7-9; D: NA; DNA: TGTGCCAGCAGCTTAGCCCCCGGGGATACGCAGTATTTT; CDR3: CASSLAPGDTQYF
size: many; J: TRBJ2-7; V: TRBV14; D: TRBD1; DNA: TGTGCCAGCAGCCAAGGACAGGGGTCCCCCCACGAGCAGTACTTC; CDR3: CASSQGQGSPHEQYF
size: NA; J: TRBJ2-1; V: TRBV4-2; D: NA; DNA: TGTGCCAGCAGCCAAGATTATAAGGTCAGTACGTCCTACAATGAGCAGTTCTTC; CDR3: CASSQDYKVSTSYNEQFF
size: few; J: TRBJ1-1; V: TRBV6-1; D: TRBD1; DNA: TGTGCCAGCAGTGCGCCCAGACAGGGGATGAACACTGAAGCTTTCTTT; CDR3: CASSAPRQGMNTEAFF
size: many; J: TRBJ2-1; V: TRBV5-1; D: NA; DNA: TGCGCCAGCAGCTTGGGCCCCACAGGTGAGGTTTCCTACAATGAGCAGTTCTTC; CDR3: CASSLGPTGEVSYNEQFF
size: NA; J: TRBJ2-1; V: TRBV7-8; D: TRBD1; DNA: TGTGCCAGCAGTAGACAGGGTTACAATGAGCAGTTCTTC; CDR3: CASSRQGYNEQFF
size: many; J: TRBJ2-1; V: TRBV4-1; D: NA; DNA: TGCGCCAGCAGCCAAGAGCCACTTTACAATGAGCAGTTCTTC; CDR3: CASSQEPLYNEQFF
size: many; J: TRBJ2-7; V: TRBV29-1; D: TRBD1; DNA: TGCAGCGGGACAGGGGACACCTACGAGCAGTACTTC; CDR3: CSGTGDTYEQYF
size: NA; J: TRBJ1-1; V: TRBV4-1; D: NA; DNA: TGCGCCAGCAGCCCCTCTGAGGGGGTTTCATTGGCGTTCAGCACTGAAGCTTTCTTT; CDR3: CASSPSEGVSLAFSTEAFF
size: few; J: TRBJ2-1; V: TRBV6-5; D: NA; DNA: TGTGCCAGCAGTTATACCGAGGGCCGGGTCAATGAGCAGTTCTTC; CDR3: CASSYTEGRVNEQFF
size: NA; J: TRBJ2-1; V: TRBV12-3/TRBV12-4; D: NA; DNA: TGTGCCAGCAGTCGGACGGGCTCCTACAATGAGCAGTTCTTC; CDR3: CASSRTGSYNEQFF
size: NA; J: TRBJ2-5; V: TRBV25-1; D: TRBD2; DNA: TGTGCCAGCAGTGACCCTAGACTAGCGGGAGTGAAGGAAGAGACCCAGTACTTC; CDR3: CASSDPRLAGVKEETQYF
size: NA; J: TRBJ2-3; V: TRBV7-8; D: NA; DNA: TGTGCCAGCAGCTTAGCGGCGGGATGGGGGACAGATACGCAGTATTTT; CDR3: CASSLAAGWGTDTQYF
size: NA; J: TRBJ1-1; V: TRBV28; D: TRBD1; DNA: TGTGCCAGCAGTCCTACTCGGACAGGGAACACTGAAGCTTTCTTT; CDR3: CASSPTRTGNTEAFF
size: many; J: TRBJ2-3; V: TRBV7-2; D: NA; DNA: TGTGCCAGCAGCCAATACACAGATACGCAGTATTTT; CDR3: CASSQYTDTQYF
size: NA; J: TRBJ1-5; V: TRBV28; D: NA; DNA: TGTGCCAGCAGCCAGGGACACTATAGCAATCAGCCCCAGCATTTT; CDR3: CASSQGHYSNQPQHF
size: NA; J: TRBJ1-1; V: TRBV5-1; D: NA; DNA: TGCGCCAGCAGCCATGAACTTAGCAGGAACACTGAAGCTTTCTTT; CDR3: CASSHELSRNTEAFF
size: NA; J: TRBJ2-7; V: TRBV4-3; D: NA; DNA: TGCGCCAGCAGCCAAGATTTTAGCTCCTACGAGCAGTACTTC; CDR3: CASSQDFSSYEQYF
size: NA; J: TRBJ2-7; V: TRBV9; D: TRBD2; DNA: TGTGCCAGCAGCGTAGGGGATAGCGGGTTCGACGAGCAGTACTTC; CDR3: CASSVGDSGFDEQYF
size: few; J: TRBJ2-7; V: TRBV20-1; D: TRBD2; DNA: TGCAGTGGCGTCTTTAGCGGGAGCGGCTACGAGCAGTACTTC; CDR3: CSGVFSGSGYEQYF
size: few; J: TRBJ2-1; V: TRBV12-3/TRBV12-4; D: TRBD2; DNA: TGTGCCAGCAGCAGACTAGCGGGAGACAATGAGCAGTTCTTC; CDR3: CASSRLAGDNEQFF
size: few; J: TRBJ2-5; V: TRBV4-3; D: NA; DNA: TGCGCCAGCAGCCAAGATAGGTCTCTACAAGAGACCCAGTACTTC; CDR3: CASSQDRSLQETQYF
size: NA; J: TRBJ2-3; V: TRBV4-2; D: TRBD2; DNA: TGTGCCAGCAGCCAAGGGACTAGCGGGGGAGATACGAGCACAGATACGCAGTATTTT; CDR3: CASSQGTSGGDTSTDTQYF
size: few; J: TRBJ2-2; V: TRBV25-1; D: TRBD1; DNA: TGTGCCAGCAGTGAACCGCGCCTCCCGGGACAGGGAATCGCCGGGGAGCTGTTTTTT; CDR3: CASSEPRLPGQGIAGELFF
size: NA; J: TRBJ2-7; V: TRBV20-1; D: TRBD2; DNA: TGCAGTGCTAGTTTTTTCGGACTAGCGGGGGGCTATACCTACGAGCAGTACTTC; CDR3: CSASFFGLAGGYTYEQYF
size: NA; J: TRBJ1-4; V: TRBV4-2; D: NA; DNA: TGTGCCAGCAGCCAAGAAGGGGAACTTGCAACTAATGAAAAACTGTTTTTT; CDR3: CASSQEGELATNEKLFF
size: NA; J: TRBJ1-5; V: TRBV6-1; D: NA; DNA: TGTGCCAGCAGTGAATTGGACTTGGGGAATCAGCCCCAGCATTTT; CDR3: CASSELDLGNQPQHF
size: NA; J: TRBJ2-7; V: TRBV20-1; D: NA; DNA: TGCAGTGCTAGAGTACAGGGTACCTACGAGCAGTACTTC; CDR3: CSARVQGTYEQYF
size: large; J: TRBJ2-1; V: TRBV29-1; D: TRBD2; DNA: TGCAGCGTTGCGGGACTAGCGGGAGAGATGGGTAATGAGCAGTTCTTC; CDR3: CSVAGLAGEMGNEQFF
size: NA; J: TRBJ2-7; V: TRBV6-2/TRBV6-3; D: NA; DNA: TGTGCCAGCACCGGTGCAAGCTCCTACGAGCAGTACTTC; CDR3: CASTGASSYEQYF
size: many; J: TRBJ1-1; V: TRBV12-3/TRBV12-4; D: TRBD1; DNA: TGTGCCAGCAGTTTAGGGGACAGGGGAAACACTGAAGCTTTCTTT; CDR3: CASSLGDRGNTEAFF
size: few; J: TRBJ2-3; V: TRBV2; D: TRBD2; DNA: TGTGCCAGCATACTCGCTAGCGGGACTCAAGAGGATACGCAGTATTTT; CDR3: CASILASGTQEDTQYF
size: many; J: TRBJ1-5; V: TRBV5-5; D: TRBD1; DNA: TGTGCCAGCAGCCCGGGACAGGGAGGTCAGCCCCAGCATTTT; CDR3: CASSPGQGGQPQHF
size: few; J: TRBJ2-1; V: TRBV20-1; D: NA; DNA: TGCAGTGCTATAATCGGAGACATCGGCAATGAGCAGTTCTTC; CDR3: CSAIIGDIGNEQFF
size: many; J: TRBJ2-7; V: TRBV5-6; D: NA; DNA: TGTGCCAGCAGCCCGCTCGGGTACGAGCAGTACTTC; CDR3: CASSPLGYEQYF
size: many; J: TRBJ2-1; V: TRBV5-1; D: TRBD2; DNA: TGCGCCAGCAGCTTGGCGGGTCTAGCGGGAGTAGGCTCCTACAATGAGCAGTTCTTC; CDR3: CASSLAGLAGVGSYNEQFF
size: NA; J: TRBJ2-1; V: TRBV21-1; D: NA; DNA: TGTGCCAGCAGCAATCCGACGGTCGTCAATGAGCAGTTCTTC; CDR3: CASSNPTVVNEQFF
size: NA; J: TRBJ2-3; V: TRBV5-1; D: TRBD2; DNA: TGCGCCAGCAGCTTGCGGCCAGCGGGGGAACTCACAGATACGCAGTATTTT; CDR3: CASSLRPAGELTDTQYF
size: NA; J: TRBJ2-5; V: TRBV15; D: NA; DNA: TGTGCCACCAGCAGAGATCGTGCGGGCTCGGAGACCCAGTACTTC; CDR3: CATSRDRAGSETQYF
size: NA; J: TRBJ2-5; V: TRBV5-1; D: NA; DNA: TGCGCCAGCAGCTCTCCCGGGGGGCGCCAAGAGACCCAGTACTTC; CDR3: CASSSPGGRQETQYF
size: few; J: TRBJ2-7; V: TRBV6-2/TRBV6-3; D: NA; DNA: TGTGCCAGCAGCCAGGGAACAGGCGAGCAGTACTTC; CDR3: CASSQGTGEQYF
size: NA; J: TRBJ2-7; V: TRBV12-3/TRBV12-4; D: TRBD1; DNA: TGTGCCAGCAGTTCCCATCCGGTGGGACAGGGGACCTACGAGCAGTACTTC; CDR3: CASSSHPVGQGTYEQYF
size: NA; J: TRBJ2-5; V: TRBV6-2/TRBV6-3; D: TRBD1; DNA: TGTGCCAGCAGTGCGACAGGGCTCCCGGAGACCCAGTACTTC; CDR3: CASSATGLPETQYF